The present T cell receptor beta chain was sequenced within a study of cytomegalovirus exposure and HLA in healthy donors. Study-wide background: T cells numbering around 170 million yielded around 120 million unique TCR beta sequences in an earlier analysis.

A remark on this clone: Its antigen is undetermined. Germline is not matched at one junction end, which may reflect a read error. The same CDR3 also results from other DNA sequences found in this sample.

General study findings and limits: The HLA-A and HLA-B alleles of most subjects were reportedly predicted accurately from TCR beta sequences. Across donors, sequencing depth was assumed by presence/absence analyses to be roughly uniform. The authors confirmed in vitro that a few CMV-associated chains were specific for CMV antigens.

Amplification used 60 Vbeta primers and 13 Jbeta primers. TCRdb's copy holds only in-frame clones and misses some; the assay was immunoSEQ multiplex PCR. This sample carries around 150,000 clones, over 60% of them seen once, and the ten largest clones take more than 13%. Germline lookup yields CDR1 SGHVS and CDR2 FNYEAQ. The CDR3 consists of 14 residues. J is TRBJ2-7 and V is TRBV7-6; weak D call: TRBD2 (5 bases). Sequencing was carried out using PBMCs. This clonotype originated in a man aged 50 or older in good health and CMV-seropositive. The CDR3 DNA reads as TGTGCCAGCAGCTTAGAGTTCGGACTCTACGAGCAGTATTTC. This encodes CASSLEFGLYEQYF.